Included here is one T cell receptor (beta chain) sequence, with context. Patients from Seattle were sampled longitudinally, starting during active infection. The data were obtained in a study of blood T cell repertoires in COVID-19. About the research overall: T cells, B-cell-depleted T cells, or PBMCs provided the cDNA or gDNA that served as material.

Germline V lookup: CDR1 LNHDA, CDR2 SQIVND (reference sequence). The CDR3 is 15 amino acids. V was shortened by 4 bases and J by 0 bases, with 12 bases between the two germline ends. Original methodology: Scientists estimated how many nucleated cells there were by amplifying reference gene primers. Method: immunoSEQ multiplex PCR; TCRdb's copy keeps in-frame clones and lacks some. D and trimming come from the DNA, and the V and J calls and clone size come from that table. The sample holds 400,000 or so clones, around nine tenths seen once. The receptor was derived from a woman aged 40 to 50 with COVID-19, enrolled during active disease. The specimen sequenced was peripheral blood. The genes are TRBV19 and TRBJ1-1; a possible D gene is TRBD1 (6 bases). Here the CDR3 DNA reads TGTGCCAGTAGTAACCGGGACACCGTGAACACTGAAGCTTTCTTT. It encodes CASSNRDTVNTEAFF.